A single sample gave rise to the 20 T cell receptor beta chains below, sequenced in a study of chemoradiotherapy in HPV16-positive cancers. Clones were read by immunoSEQ multiplex PCR, and TCRdb kept only the in-frame ones, dropping some. The sample shows 40,000 to 65,000 clones, roughly nine tenths of them seen only once. The sample was blood, taken from a patient who underwent chemoradiotherapy. These receptors came from a human donor with HPV-associated anogenital cancer.

The genes are TRBV11-2 and TRBJ2-7; 7 bases map to TRBD2. The CDR3 runs 15 residues. CDR1 and CDR2 (germline): SGHAT, FQNNGV. V lost 5 bases and J lost 2; bases outside the gene matches: 9. The DNA of the CDR3 is TGTGCCAGCAGCCCTGGGGGTGCGGGGGCCTACGAGCAGTACTTC. Its translation: CASSPGGAGAYEQYF.

The chain recombines TRBV19 with TRBJ2-3; TRBD2 matches at 11 bases. Trimming cost V 6 bases and J 6 bases; bases outside gene matches: 2. Looked up from germline, CDR1 is LNHDA and CDR2 is SQIVND (reference sequence). CDR3 size: 13 residues. CDR3 sequence: CASRASGRDTQYF. The DNA for the CDR3 is TGTGCCAGTAGGGCTAGCGGGAGGGATACGCAGTATTTT.

The J gene is TRBJ1-5, the V gene TRBV2, with D possibly TRBD1 on 6 matching bases. This CDR3 contains 14 residues. Per the germline V gene, CDR1 is SNHLY and CDR2 is FYNNEI. V was cut by 6 bases and J by 2 bases, with 11 bases left in between. CDR3 coding DNA: TGTGCCAGCAGGGCAGGGGATGGCAATCAGCCCCAGCATTTT. Encoded protein: CASRAGDGNQPQHF. The full variable domain, completed using reference TRBV2 and TRBJ1-5, is EPEVTQTPSHQVTQMGQEVILRCVPISNHLYFYWYRQILGQKVEFLVSFYNNEISEKSEIFDDQFSVERPDGSNFTLKIRSTKLEDSAMYFCASRAGDGNQPQHFGDGTRLSIL.

The chain employs TRBV2 and TRBJ1-6, with 9 nucleotides matching TRBD1. The CDR3 length is 16 residues. After removal of 2 bases from V and 8 bases from J, the junction contained 7 bases not matched to a gene. The V gene's germline CDR1 is SNHLY and CDR2 FYNNEI. The chain's CDR3 is CASSEFDRGWDSPLHF. In nucleotides, the CDR3 is TGTGCCAGCAGTGAATTTGACAGGGGGTGGGATTCACCCCTCCACTTT.

The chain links TRBV19 to TRBJ2-7, with D possibly called TRBD1 or TRBD2 (5 bases each). The CDR3 consists of 15 residues. The germline gives CDR1 LNHDA, CDR2 SQIVND (reference sequence). The V and J ends lost 5 bases and 3 bases respectively, with 17 bases between them. As DNA, the CDR3 is TGTGCCAGTAGTCACCGGGCCGGGGCAGACTACGAGCAGTACTTC. It translates to CASSHRAGADYEQYF.

The chain joins TRBV19 to TRBJ2-1; D remains ambiguous. Germline loops: CDR1 LNHDA, CDR2 SQIVND (reference sequence). The CDR3 runs 15 residues. The ends were cut back, 6 bases at V and 2 bases at J, with 14 bases in the middle. The CDR3 reads CASSPTAQAYNEQFF. The CDR3 nucleotides are TGTGCCAGTAGCCCCACGGCGCAGGCCTACAATGAGCAGTTCTTC.

The V call is TRBV18, the J call TRBJ1-1, with D maybe TRBD1 (5 bases). This CDR3 has 14 amino acids. Germline assignment: CDR1 KGHSH and CDR2 LQKENI. The V gene lost 3 bases and the J gene lost 1 base, with 9 bases spanning the gap. The CDR3 DNA follows: TGTGCCAGCTCACCGATGGGGACGAACACTGAAGCTTTCTTT. Residues: CASSPMGTNTEAFF.

This chain links TRBV7-8 with TRBJ2-3; a possible D gene is TRBD1 (5 bases). CDR1 and CDR2 (germline): SGHVS, FQNEAQ. This CDR3 spans 13 amino acids. V lost 4 bases, J lost 5 bases, and 10 bases lay in between. For the CDR3, the DNA is TGTGCCAGCAGCTCCTCGACAGTAGATACGCAGTATTTT. This gives the protein CASSSSTVDTQYF.

The V and J genes are TRBV11-3 and TRBJ2-7; tentatively, D is TRBD1 (7 bases). Germline V gene lookup returns CDR1 SGHNT and CDR2 YENEEA. The germline V and J ends were trimmed by 5 bases and 5 bases, with 16 bases remaining between them. The CDR3 has 14 amino acids. Here the CDR3 DNA reads TGTGCCAGCAGCCGTCGTGGAGGGGGCCACGAGCAGTACTTC. Translation: CASSRRGGGHEQYF.

The chain recombines TRBV7-8 with TRBJ2-5, with TRBD2 matching over 8 bases. The CDR3 is made up of 15 amino acids. V shed 3 bases, J shed 4 bases, and the junction held 7 bases outside the gene matches. Germline CDR1 and CDR2: SGHVS and FQNEAQ. The CDR3: CASSFGGDLRETQYF. DNA of the CDR3: TGTGCCAGCAGCTTCGGGGGGGATTTACGAGAGACCCAGTACTTC.

For the CDR3, the DNA is TGCGCCAGCAGCTTGGAGGGAGAGTATGGCTACACCTTC. Protein product: CASSLEGEYGYTF. The chain couples TRBV5-1 to TRBJ1-2; the D is unclear. The germline V gene has CDR1 SGHRS and CDR2 YFSETQ. V was shortened by 0 bases and J by 5 bases, with 8 bases between the two germline ends. The length of the CDR3 is 13 residues.

The chain uses TRBV6-1 and TRBJ1-1; 8 bases map to TRBD1. Trimming took 6 bases from V and 6 from J; bases not matched to a gene: 6. Per the germline V gene, CDR1 is MNHNS and CDR2 is SASEGT. This CDR3 is built from 13 residues. Here the CDR3 reads CASRTDRVAEAFF. The CDR3 DNA reads as TGTGCCAGCAGGACGGACAGGGTAGCTGAAGCTTTCTTT.

Written as DNA, the CDR3 is TGTGCCAGCAAACCCATTGGCGGGGGAGAGACCCAGTACTTC. Its protein is CASKPIGGGETQYF. The genes are TRBV6-6 and TRBJ2-5, with 7 bases matching TRBD2. J gave up 4 bases and V 7 bases, and 9 bases lay outside the gene matches. The CDR3 spans 14 residues. Germline lookup yields CDR1 MNHNY and CDR2 SVGAGI (reference sequence).

The DNA of the CDR3 is TGTGCCAGCAGTTACTCGAGGCAGCTTACGCAGTATTTT. Protein product: CASSYSRQLTQYF. V usage is TRBV6-5 and J usage is TRBJ2-3; D unclear. V was trimmed by 0 bases and J by 8 bases, leaving 9 bases between them. The CDR3 has 13 amino acids. Germline V gene lookup returns CDR1 MNHEY and CDR2 SVGAGI.

The chain uses TRBV6-5 and TRBJ1-2; no reliable D call. Trimming removed 2 bases from V and 8 bases from J, with 12 bases in between. Germline V gene sequence: CDR1 MNHEY, CDR2 SVGAGI. This CDR3 spans 13 amino acids. CDR3 sequence (DNA): TGTGCCAGCAGTTACGAACCGACGACCGGCTACACCTTC. It translates to CASSYEPTTGYTF.

The rearrangement joins TRBV30 to TRBJ2-1; D ambiguous. This CDR3 spans 14 amino acids. Trimming took 0 bases from V and 6 from J, leaving 12 bases between them. CDR1 GTSNPN and CDR2 SVGIG come from the germline V gene (reference sequence). CDR3 DNA sequence: TGTGCCTGGAGTGTCCGGATTCAAGGCAATGAGCAGTTCTTC. This gives the protein CAWSVRIQGNEQFF. Full variable domain (rest looked up from reference TRBV30 and TRBJ2-1): SQTIHQWPATLVQPVGSPLSLECTVEGTSNPNLYWYRQAAGRGLQLLFYSVGIGQISSEVPQNLSASRPQDRQFILSSKKLLLSDSGFYLCAWSVRIQGNEQFFGPGTRLTVL.

The chain uses TRBV7-2 and TRBJ1-2; D call uncertain. Per the germline V gene, CDR1 is SGHTA and CDR2 is FQGNSA. This CDR3 spans 16 amino acids. V lost 0 bases to trimming and J lost 0 bases, with 11 bases between them. The CDR3 DNA follows: TGTGCCAGCAGCTTAGCGGGCAGCAGAGCTAACTATGGCTACACCTTC. The encoded protein is CASSLAGSRANYGYTF.

This clone was detected only once. The chain is built from TRBV21-1 and TRBJ1-5; the table names TRBD1, a call not compared with the DNA. TRBV21-1 is labeled a pseudogene. The CDR3 is 15 amino acids. The CDR3 DNA is TGTGCCAGCAGCCCCCAGACAGGGCTTGATCAGCCCCAGCATTTT. This gives the protein CASSPQTGLDQPQHF.

This clone was found once. The chain uses TRBV19 and TRBJ1-2; weak D call: TRBD1 (6 bases). CDR3 length: 14 amino acids. Trimming stripped 6 bases from V and 4 bases from J, with 15 bases between. CDR1 and CDR2 from the germline V gene are LNHDA and SQIVND (reference sequence). CDR3 sequence reads: CASRPAGGGYGYTF. CDR3 DNA: TGTGCCAGTAGACCAGCTGGGGGCGGCTATGGCTACACCTTC.

The V call is TRBV6-5, the J call TRBJ1-2, with 7 bases identical to TRBD1. V lost 5 bases to trimming and J lost 4 bases; unmatched junction nucleotides: 7. CDR1 is MNHEY, CDR2 SVGAGI, per germline. The CDR3 sequence is 14 residues long. The CDR3 DNA follows: TGTGCCAGCAGTGGAAGTCAGGGGGGCTATGGCTACACCTTC. The encoded protein is CASSGSQGGYGYTF.